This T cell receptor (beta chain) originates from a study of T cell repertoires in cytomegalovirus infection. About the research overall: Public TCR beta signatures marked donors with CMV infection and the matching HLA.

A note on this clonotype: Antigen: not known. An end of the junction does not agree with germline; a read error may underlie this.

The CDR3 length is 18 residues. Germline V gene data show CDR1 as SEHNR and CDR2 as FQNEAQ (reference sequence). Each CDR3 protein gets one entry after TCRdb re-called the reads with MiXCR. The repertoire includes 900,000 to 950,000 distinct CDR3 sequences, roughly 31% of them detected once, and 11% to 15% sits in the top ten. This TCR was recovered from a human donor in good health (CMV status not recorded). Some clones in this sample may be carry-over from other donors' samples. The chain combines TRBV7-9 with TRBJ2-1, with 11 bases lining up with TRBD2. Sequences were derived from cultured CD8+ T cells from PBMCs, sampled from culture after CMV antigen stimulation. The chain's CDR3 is CVSSSMMVGTSGNNEQFF. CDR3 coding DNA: TGTGTCAGCAGCTCGATGATGGTAGGGACTAGCGGCAACAATGAGCAGTTCTTC.